The 4 T cell receptor beta chains below were found in one sample sequenced in a study of blood T cells in healthy people across ages. Together with a sample-barcoded 5' primer, a J-beta primer mix was included in a second PCR lasting roughly 6 to 12 cycles. TCRdb reprocessed the 5' RACE reads with MiXCR, giving one entry per CDR3 protein. This sample has 450,000 to 700,000 distinct CDR3 sequences, with approximately 30% found just once. The sequencing sample was made of blood. The receptors come from a woman in her seventies in good health.

This clonotype occurred a few times. The genes are TRBV28 and TRBJ2-5, with D perhaps being TRBD1 or TRBD2 (5 bases each). The DNA end lines up better with TRBJ2-7; the J call may be wrong. Germline V gives CDR1 MDHEN, CDR2 SYDVKM. This CDR3 is built from 14 residues. The CDR3 loop reads CASRSMGDSYEQYF. The CDR3 DNA reads as TGTGCCAGCCGCTCCATGGGGGACTCCTACGAGCAGTACTTC.

This clonotype was observed a handful of times. The chain carries TRBV5-1 and TRBJ2-7; 9 positions agree with TRBD2. There are 14 residues in the CDR3. CDR1 and CDR2 (germline): SGHRS, YFSETQ. With 4 bases clipped from V and 5 bases from J, the junction kept 7 bases outside the gene matches. CDR3 region: CASSLQRGANEQYF. Written as DNA, the CDR3 is TGCGCCAGCAGCCTACAGCGGGGGGCGAACGAGCAGTACTTC. Using reference TRBV5-1 and TRBJ2-7 for the parts outside the CDR3, the full variable domain is KAGVTQTPRYLIKTRGQQVTLSCSPISGHRSVSWYQQTPGQGLQFLFEYFSETQRNKGNFPGRFSGRQFSNSRSEMNVSTLELGDSALYLCASSLQRGANEQYFGPGTRLTVT.

The CDR3: CASSYSWPGLSEQYF. The CDR3 coding sequence is TGTGCCAGCAGTTACAGCTGGCCAGGGCTGAGCGAGCAGTACTTC. The chain employs TRBV6-2 or TRBV6-3 and TRBJ2-5; a weak D match, TRBD1 (5 bases). The J call is in doubt because the DNA end fits TRBJ2-7 better. The germline V gene has CDR1 MNHEY and CDR2 SVGEGT. CDR3 length: 15 amino acids.

This clonotype was found a few times. The chain is built from TRBV20-1 and TRBJ1-4; TRBD1 is a possible D gene (6 bases). V lost 0 bases to trimming and J lost 12 bases, with 20 bases between them. This CDR3 has 15 residues. Germline values: CDR1 DFQATT, CDR2 SNEGSKA (reference sequence). The CDR3 protein is CSARDLSRDTWQLFF. The CDR3 nucleotides read TGCAGTGCTAGAGATTTGTCCCGGGACACTTGGCAACTGTTTTTT.